Included here is one T cell receptor (beta chain) sequence, with context. Its antigen is still unknown. This sample is drawn from a study of Ad26.COV2.S vaccination and SARS-CoV-2 variants. Study findings and constraints: Possibly, TCR breadth and depth analyses underestimated total T cell responses. Recipients given vaccine exceeded placebo recipients in spike-specific TCR breadth. Non-spike TCR breadth did not differ much between vaccine and placebo recipients. Vaccinees reportedly had broad spike-specific CD8+ and CD4+ T cell responses.

Trimming shortened V by 7 bases and J by 1 base, and 16 bases separated the two germline ends. The CDR3 loop spans 15 amino acids. The germline V gene encodes CDR1 MNHEY and CDR2 SVGAGI. This table comes from immunoSEQ multiplex PCR, and its TCRdb copy is limited to in-frame clones, with some not included. The sample carries about 100,000 clones, over 60% recorded once. The origin of this receptor is a human donor who had recovered from COVID-19. This material consisted of peripheral blood, taken after recovery from COVID-19. The chain combines TRBV6-5 with TRBJ1-1; tentatively, D is TRBD1 (6 bases). The CDR3 region has the DNA TGTGCCAGCATCGCAAAAGAGGGGGGGAACACTGAAGCTTTCTTT. Translating it yields CASIAKEGGNTEAFF.